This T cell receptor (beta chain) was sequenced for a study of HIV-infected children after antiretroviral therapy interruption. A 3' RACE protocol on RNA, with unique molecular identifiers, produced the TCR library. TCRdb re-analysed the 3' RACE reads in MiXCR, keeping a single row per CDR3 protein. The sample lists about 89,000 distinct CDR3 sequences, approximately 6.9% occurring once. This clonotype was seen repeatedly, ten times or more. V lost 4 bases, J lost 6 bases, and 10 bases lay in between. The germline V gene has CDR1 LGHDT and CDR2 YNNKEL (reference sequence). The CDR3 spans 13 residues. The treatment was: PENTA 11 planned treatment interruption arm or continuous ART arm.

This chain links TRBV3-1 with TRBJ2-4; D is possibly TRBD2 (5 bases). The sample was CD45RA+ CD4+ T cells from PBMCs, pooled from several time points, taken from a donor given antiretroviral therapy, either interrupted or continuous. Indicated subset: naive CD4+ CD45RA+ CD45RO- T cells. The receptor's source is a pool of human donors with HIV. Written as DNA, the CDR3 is TGTGCCAGCAGCCCAGGACTCGGAAACATTCAGTACTTC. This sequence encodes CASSPGLGNIQYF.